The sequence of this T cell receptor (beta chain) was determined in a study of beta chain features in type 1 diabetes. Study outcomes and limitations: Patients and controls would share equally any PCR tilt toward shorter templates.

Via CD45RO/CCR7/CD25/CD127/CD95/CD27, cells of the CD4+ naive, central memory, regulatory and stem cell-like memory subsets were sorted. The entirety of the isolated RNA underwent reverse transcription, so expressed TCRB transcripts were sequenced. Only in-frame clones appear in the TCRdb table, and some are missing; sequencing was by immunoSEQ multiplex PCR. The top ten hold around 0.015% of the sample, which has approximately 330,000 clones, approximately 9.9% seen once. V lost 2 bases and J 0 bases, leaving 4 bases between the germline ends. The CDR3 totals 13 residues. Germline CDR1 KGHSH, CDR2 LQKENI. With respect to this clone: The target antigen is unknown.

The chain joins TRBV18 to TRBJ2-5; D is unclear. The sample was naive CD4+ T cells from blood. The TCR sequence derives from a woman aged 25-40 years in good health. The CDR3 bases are TGTGCCAGCTCACCAATCGACCAAGAGACCCAGTACTTC. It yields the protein CASSPIDQETQYF. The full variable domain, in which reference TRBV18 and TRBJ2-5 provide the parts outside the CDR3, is NAGVMQNPRHLVRRRGQEARLRCSPMKGHSHVYWYRQLPEEGLKFMVYLQKENIIDESGMPKERFSAEFPKEGPSILRIQQVVRGDSAAYFCASSPIDQETQYFGPGTRLLVL.